The present entry profiles one T cell receptor (beta chain) with its context. The CDR3 length is 14 residues. Germline CDR1 KGHSH, CDR2 LQKENI. V was pared by 4 bases and J by 4 bases, with 4 bases of the junction left unmatched. This sample was taken from a study of technical replicates of blood from several donors. Generated by immunoSEQ multiplex PCR, the TCRdb table keeps only in-frame clones and is missing some. Among 50,000 to 60,000 clones listed, just under 95% were seen once. The chain recombines TRBV18 with TRBJ2-3; 8 bases align to TRBD1. The receptor was derived from a human donor in good health. Some clones in this sample may be carry-over from other donors' samples. Sequences were obtained from PBMCs. The CDR3 nucleotides are TGTGCCAGCTCACTTGGACAGGGCGCAGATACGCAGTATTTT. Encoded protein: CASSLGQGADTQYF.